These 3 T cell receptor beta chains came from one sample sequenced in a study of PD-L1 blockade in urothelial cancer. Time point here: pretreatment peripheral blood. The table came from immunoSEQ multiplex PCR; TCRdb's copy has only in-frame clones and leaves some out. The sample consists of about 130,000 clones, approximately 84% of them appearing once. Material: PBMCs, obtained around atezolizumab (anti-PD-L1) treatment. Receptors were obtained from a man in his fifties or sixties with urothelial cancer.

The CDR3 nucleotides read TGTGCCAGTACCAAAGCAGCGGGAGGCTCCTACGAGCAGTACTTC. This gives the protein CASTKAAGGSYEQYF. The chain links TRBV19 to TRBJ2-7; 9 bases are shared with TRBD2. The CDR3 spans 15 residues. V shed 7 bases and J 0 bases; nucleotides not matched to a gene: 7. Germline V lookup: CDR1 LNHDA, CDR2 SQIVND (reference sequence).

This chain joins TRBV6-1 and TRBJ1-5; D remains unclear. V lost 3 bases and J 7 bases, leaving 10 bases between the germline ends. Germline V CDR1 and CDR2: MNHNS, SASEGT. This CDR3 contains 13 residues. The CDR3 DNA is TGTGCCAGCAGTGAGCGAGAGGAGCAGCCCCAGCATTTT. Translation gives CASSEREEQPQHF.

The chain links TRBV7-8 to TRBJ2-1, with a tentative D call TRBD2 (7 bases). This CDR3 spans 19 amino acids. V lost 5 bases to trimming and J lost 1 base, with 24 bases between them. Germline CDR1 reads SGHVS; CDR2 reads FQNEAQ. The CDR3 DNA follows: TGTGCCAGCAGCCCTAGAGGAGGGGGGGGCTCTCTGTCCTACAATGAGCAGTTCTTC. It translates to CASSPRGGGGSLSYNEQFF.